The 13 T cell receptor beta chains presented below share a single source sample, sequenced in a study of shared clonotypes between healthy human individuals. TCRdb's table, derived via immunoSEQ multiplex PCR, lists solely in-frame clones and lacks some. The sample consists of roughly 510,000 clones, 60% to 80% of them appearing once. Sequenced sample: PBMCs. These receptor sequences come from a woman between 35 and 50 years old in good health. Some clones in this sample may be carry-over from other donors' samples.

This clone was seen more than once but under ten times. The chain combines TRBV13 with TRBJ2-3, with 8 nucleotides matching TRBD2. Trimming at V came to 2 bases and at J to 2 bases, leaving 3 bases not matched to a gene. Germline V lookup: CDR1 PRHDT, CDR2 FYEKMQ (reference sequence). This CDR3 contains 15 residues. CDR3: CASSLTSGDTDTQYF. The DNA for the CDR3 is TGTGCCAGCAGCTTAACTAGCGGTGACACAGATACGCAGTATTTT.

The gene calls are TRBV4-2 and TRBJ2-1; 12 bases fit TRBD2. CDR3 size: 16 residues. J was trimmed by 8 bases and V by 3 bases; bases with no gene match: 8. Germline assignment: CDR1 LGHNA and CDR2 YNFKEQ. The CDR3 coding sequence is TGTGCCAGCAGCCAGCTGACTAGCGGGAGTGTTTATGAGCAGTTCTTC. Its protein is CASSQLTSGSVYEQFF.

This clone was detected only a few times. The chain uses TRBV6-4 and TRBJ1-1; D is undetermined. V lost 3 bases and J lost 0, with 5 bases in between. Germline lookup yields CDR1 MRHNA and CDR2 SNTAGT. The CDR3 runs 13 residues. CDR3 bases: TGTGCCAGCAGTGAAGTGATGAACACTGAAGCTTTCTTT. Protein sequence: CASSEVMNTEAFF.

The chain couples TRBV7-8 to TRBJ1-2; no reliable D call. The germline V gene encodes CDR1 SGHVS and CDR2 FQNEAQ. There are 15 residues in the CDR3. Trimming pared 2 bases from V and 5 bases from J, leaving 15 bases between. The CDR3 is CASSLTSGYAYGYTF. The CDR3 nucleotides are TGTGCCAGCAGCTTAACCTCAGGATACGCATATGGCTACACCTTC.

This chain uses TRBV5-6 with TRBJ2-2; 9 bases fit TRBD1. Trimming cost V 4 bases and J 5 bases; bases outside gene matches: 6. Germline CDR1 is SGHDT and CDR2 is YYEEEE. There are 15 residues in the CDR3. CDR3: CASSQDRGMTGELFF. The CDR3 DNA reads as TGTGCCAGCAGCCAGGACAGGGGTATGACCGGGGAGCTGTTTTTT.

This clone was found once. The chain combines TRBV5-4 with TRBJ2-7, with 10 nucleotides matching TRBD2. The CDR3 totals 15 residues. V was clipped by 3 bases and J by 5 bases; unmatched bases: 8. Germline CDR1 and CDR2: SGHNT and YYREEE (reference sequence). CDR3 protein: CASSSGAGGVNEQYF. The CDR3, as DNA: TGTGCCAGCAGCTCAGGAGCGGGAGGGGTGAACGAGCAGTACTTC.

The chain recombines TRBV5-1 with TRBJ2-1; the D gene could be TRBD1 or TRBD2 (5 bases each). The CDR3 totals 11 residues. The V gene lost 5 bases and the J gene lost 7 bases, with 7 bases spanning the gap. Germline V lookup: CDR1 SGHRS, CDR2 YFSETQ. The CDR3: CASSGGNEQFF. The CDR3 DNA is TGCGCCAGCAGTGGGGGAAATGAGCAGTTCTTC.

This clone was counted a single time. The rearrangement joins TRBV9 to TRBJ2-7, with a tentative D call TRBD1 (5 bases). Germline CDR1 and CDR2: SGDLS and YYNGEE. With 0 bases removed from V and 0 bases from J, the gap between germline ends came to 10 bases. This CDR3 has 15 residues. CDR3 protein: CASSVDTGLSYEQYF. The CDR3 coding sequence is TGTGCCAGCAGCGTAGATACAGGTCTCTCCTACGAGCAGTACTTC.

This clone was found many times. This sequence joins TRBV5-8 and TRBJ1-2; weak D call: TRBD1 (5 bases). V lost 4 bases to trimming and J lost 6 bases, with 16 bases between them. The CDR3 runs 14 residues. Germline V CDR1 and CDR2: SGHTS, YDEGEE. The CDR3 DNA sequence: TGTGCCAGCAGCCTTGGGGACTTTACGGATGGCTACACCTTC. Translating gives CASSLGDFTDGYTF.

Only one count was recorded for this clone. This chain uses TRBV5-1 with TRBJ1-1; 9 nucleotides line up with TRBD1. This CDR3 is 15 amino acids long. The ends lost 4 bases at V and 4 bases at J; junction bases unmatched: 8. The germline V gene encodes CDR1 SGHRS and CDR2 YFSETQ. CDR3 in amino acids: CASSGWGQGGTEAFF. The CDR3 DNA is TGCGCCAGCAGCGGGTGGGGACAGGGCGGCACTGAAGCTTTCTTT.

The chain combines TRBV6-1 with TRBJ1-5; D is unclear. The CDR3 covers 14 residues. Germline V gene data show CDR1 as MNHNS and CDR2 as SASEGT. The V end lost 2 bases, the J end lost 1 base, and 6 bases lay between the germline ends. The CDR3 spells CASSESESNQPQHF. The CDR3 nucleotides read TGTGCCAGCAGTGAATCAGAGAGCAATCAGCCCCAGCATTTT.

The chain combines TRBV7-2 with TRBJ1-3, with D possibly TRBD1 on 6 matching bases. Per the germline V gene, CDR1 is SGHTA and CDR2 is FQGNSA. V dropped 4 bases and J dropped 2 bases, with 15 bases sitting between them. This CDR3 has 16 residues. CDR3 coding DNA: TGTGCCAGCAGCTCACAGGGAAGTGGAACTGGAAACACCATATATTTT. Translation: CASSSQGSGTGNTIYF.

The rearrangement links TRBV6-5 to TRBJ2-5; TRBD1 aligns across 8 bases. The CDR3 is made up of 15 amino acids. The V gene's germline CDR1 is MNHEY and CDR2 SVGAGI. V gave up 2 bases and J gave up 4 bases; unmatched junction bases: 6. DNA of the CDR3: TGTGCCAGCAGTTACACACCGACAGGGGTAGAGACCCAGTACTTC. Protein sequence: CASSYTPTGVETQYF.